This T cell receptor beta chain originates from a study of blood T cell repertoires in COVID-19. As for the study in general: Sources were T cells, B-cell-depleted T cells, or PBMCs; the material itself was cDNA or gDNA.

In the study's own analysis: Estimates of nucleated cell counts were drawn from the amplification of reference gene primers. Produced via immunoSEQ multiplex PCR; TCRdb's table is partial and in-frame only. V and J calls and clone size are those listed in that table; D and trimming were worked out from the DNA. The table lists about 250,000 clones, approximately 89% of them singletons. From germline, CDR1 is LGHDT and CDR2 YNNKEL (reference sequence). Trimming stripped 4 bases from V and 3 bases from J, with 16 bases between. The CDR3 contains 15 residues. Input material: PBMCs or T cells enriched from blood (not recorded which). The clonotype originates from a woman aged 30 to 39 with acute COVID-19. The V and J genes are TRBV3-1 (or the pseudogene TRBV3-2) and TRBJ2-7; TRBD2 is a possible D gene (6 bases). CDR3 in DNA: TGTGCCAGCAGCCCCTCCCCCCTCGGGGGCTACGAGCAGTACTTC. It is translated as CASSPSPLGGYEQYF.